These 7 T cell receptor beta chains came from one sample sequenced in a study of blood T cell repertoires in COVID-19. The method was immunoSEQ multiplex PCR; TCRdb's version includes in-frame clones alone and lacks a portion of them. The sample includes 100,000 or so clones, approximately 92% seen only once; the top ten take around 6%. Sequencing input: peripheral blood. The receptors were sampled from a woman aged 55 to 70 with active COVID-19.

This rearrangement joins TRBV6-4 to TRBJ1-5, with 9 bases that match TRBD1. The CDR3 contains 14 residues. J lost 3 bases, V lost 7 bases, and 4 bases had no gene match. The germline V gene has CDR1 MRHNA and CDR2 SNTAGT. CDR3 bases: TGTGCCAGCATAGGGACAGGGAACAATCAGCCCCAGCATTTT. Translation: CASIGTGNNQPQHF.

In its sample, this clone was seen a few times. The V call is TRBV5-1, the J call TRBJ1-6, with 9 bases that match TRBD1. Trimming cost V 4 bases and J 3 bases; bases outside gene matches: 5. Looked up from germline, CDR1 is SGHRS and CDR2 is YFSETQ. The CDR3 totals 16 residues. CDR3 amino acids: CASSTGQGGYNSPLHF. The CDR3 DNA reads TGCGCCAGCAGCACGGGACAGGGTGGCTATAATTCACCCCTCCACTTT.

The CDR3 nucleotides are TGTGCCAGCAGTGAAGCCGGGACAGGGAATCAGCCCCAGCATTTT. Protein: CASSEAGTGNQPQHF. The gene calls are TRBV2 and TRBJ1-5, with TRBD1 matching 9 bases. The CDR3 loop spans 15 amino acids. The V and J ends lost 0 bases and 4 bases, in that order; junction bases with no gene match: 1. Germline CDR1 and CDR2: SNHLY and FYNNEI.

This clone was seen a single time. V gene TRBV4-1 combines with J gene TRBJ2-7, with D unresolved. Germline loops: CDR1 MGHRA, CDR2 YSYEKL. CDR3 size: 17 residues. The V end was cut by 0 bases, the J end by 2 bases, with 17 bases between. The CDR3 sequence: CASSQESSWASTYEQYF. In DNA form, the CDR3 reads TGCGCCAGCAGCCAAGAATCCTCTTGGGCCAGCACCTACGAGCAGTACTTC.

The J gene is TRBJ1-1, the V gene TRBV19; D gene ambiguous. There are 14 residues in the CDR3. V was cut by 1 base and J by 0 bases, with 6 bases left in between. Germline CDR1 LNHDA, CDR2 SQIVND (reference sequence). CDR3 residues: CASSIGYMNTEAFF. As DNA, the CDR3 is TGTGCCAGTAGTATAGGGTACATGAACACTGAAGCTTTCTTT.

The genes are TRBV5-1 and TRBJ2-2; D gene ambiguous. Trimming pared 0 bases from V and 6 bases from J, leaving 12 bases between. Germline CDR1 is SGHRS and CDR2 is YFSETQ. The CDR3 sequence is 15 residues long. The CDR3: CASSLVQATSGELFF. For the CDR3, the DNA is TGCGCCAGCAGCTTGGTCCAGGCAACTTCCGGGGAGCTGTTTTTT.

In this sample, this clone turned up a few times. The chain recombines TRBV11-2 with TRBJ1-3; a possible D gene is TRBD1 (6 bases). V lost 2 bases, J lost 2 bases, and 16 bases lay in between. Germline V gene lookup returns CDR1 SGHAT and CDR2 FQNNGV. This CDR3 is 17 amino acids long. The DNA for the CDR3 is TGTGCCAGCAGCTTAAACCCCCGGGGGGGCGCTGGAAACACCATATATTTT. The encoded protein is CASSLNPRGGAGNTIYF.